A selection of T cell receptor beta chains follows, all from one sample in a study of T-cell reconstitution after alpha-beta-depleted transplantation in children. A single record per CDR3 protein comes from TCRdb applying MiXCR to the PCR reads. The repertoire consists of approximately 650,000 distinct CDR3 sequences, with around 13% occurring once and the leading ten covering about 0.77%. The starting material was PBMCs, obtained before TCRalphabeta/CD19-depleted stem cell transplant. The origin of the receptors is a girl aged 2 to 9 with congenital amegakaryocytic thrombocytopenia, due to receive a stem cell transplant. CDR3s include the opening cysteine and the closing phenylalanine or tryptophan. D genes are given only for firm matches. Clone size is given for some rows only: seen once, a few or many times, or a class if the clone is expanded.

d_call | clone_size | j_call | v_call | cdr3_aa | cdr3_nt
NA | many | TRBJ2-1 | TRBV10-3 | CAISESGGAALNEQFF | TGTGCCATCAGTGAGTCCGGGGGAGCGGCCCTGAATGAGCAGTTCTTC
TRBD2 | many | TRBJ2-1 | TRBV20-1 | CSGERDSNNEQFF | TGCAGTGGGGAGCGGGACTCTAACAATGAGCAGTTCTTC
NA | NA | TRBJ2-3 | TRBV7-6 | CASSLFFSADTQYF | TGTGCCAGCAGCTTATTCTTTAGTGCAGATACGCAGTATTTT
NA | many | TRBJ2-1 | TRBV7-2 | CASSWDTGRSYNEQFF | TGTGCCAGCAGCTGGGACACAGGGCGCTCCTACAATGAGCAGTTCTTC
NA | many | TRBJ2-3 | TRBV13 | CASSPGRRDTQYF | TGTGCCAGCAGCCCCGGCAGACGAGATACGCAGTATTTT
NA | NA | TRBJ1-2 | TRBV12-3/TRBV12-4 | CASAGEFGYTF | TGTGCCAGCGCCGGGGAGTTTGGCTACACCTTC
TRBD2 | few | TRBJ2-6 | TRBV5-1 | CASGLAGRTGDSGANVLTF | TGCGCCAGCGGGCTAGCGGGCCGAACGGGGGATTCTGGGGCCAACGTCCTGACTTTC
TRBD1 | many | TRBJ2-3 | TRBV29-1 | CRGQGPGDTQYF | TGCAGGGGACAGGGGCCAGGGGATACGCAGTATTTT
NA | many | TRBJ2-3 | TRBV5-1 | CASSLNTRGLDTQYF | TGCGCCAGCAGCTTGAACACCCGGGGTTTGGATACGCAGTATTTT
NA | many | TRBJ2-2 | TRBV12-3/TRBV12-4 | CASCRGQGTGELFF | TGTGCCAGCTGCCGGGGTCAAGGGACCGGGGAGCTGTTTTTT
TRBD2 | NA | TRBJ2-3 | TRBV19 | CASRLIAGSTDTQYF | TGTGCCAGTAGACTCATAGCGGGATCCACAGATACGCAGTATTTT
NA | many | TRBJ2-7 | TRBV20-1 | CSAEGRGYEQYF | TGCAGTGCCGAGGGGCGGGGCTACGAGCAGTACTTC
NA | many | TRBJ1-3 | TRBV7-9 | CASSSMGGNTIYF | TGTGCCAGCAGCTCAATGGGTGGAAACACCATATATTTT
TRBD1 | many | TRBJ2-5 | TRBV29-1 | CSVASDRVQETQYF | TGCAGCGTTGCCTCCGACAGGGTCCAAGAGACCCAGTACTTC
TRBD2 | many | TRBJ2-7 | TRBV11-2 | CASSQDSGSLYEQYF | TGTGCCAGCAGCCAGGACAGCGGGAGTTTATACGAGCAGTACTTC
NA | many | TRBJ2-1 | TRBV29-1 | CSVEVPGLPSEQFF | TGCAGCGTTGAAGTCCCGGGACTCCCCAGTGAGCAGTTCTTC
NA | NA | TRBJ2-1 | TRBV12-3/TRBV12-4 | CASSLVVWNEQFF | TGTGCCAGCAGTTTAGTGGTATGGAATGAGCAGTTCTTC
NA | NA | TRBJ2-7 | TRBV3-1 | CASSQGRGYGYEQYF | TGTGCCAGCAGCCAAGGAAGAGGGTACGGCTACGAGCAGTACTTC
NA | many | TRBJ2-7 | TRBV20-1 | CSARKSSSYEQYF | TGCAGTGCTAGAAAGAGCAGCTCCTACGAGCAGTACTTC
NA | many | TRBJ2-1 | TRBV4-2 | CASSQAGFSNPIF | TGTGCCAGCAGCCAAGCCGGGTTCTCTAACCCGATCTTC
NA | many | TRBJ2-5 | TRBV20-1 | CSAEPRGETQYF | TGCAGTGCTGAGCCCAGGGGCGAGACCCAGTACTTC
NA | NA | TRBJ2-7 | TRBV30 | CAWGDSSYEQYF | TGTGCCTGGGGAGACAGCTCCTACGAGCAGTACTTC